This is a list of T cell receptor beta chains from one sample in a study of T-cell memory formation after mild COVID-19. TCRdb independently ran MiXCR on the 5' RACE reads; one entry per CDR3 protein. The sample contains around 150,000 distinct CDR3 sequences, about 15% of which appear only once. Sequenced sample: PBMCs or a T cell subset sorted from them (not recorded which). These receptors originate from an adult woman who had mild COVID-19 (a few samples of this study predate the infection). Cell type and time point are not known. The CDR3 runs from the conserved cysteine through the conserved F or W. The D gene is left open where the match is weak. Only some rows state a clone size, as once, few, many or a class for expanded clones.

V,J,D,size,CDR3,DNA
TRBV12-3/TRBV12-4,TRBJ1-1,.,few,CASSFPSTGRVTEAFF,TGTGCCAGCAGTTTCCCCAGTACAGGGAGAGTGACTGAAGCTTTCTTT
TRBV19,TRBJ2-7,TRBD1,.,CASSPDRGLSYEQYF,TGTGCCAGTAGTCCGGACAGGGGGTTGTCCTACGAGCAGTACTTC
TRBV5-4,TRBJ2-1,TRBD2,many,CASRPGLEVYNEQFF,TGTGCCAGCAGGCCTGGACTAGAGGTCTACAATGAGCAGTTCTTC
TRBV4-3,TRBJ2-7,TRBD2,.,CASSPALAAPYEQYF,TGCGCCAGCAGCCCAGCACTAGCGGCCCCCTACGAGCAGTACTTC
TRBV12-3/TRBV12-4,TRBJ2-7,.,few,CASSLGGVEGARSREQYF,TGTGCCAGCAGTTTAGGTGGTGTGGAAGGGGCGCGGTCGAGGGAGCAGTACTTC
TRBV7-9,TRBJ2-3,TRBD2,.,CASSSGLAGKRTDTQYF,TGTGCCAGCAGCTCCGGACTAGCGGGGAAAAGAACAGATACGCAGTATTTT
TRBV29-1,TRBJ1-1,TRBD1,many,CSSKALHRGLTLAQMNTEAFF,TGCAGCTCCAAAGCCCTCCACAGGGGGCTTACGCTTGCCCAGATGAACACTGAAGCTTTCTTT
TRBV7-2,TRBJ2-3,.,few,CASSREAAEVGQYF,TGTGCCAGCAGCCGTGAGGCCGCGGAGGTGGGGCAGTATTTT
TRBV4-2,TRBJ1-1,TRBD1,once,CASSQIDRGTEAFF,TGTGCCAGCAGCCAGATAGACAGGGGCACTGAAGCTTTCTTT
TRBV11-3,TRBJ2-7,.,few,CASSIASVSYEQYF,TGTGCCAGCAGCATCGCTAGCGTCTCCTACGAGCAGTACTTC
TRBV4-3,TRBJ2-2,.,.,CASSQGSGELFF,TGCGCCAGCAGCCAAGGGTCAGGGGAGCTGTTTTTT
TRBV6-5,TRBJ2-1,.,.,CASSHTRGAELFF,TGTGCCAGCAGCCATACTCGAGGGGCAGAGCTGTTCTTC
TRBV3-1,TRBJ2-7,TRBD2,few,CASSQANGREYEQYF,TGTGCCAGCAGCCAAGCGAACGGGAGGGAATACGAGCAGTACTTC
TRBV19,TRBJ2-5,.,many,CASSVLGGLPQYF,TGTGCCAGTAGTGTACTAGGGGGTCTGCCCCAGTACTTC
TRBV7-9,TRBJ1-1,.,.,CASSSSPGTEAFF,TGTGCCAGCAGCTCCTCCCCCGGCACTGAAGCTTTCTTT
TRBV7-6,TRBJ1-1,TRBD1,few,CASSFQSTGGGVGTEAFF,TGTGCCAGCAGCTTTCAGTCTACGGGAGGGGGCGTAGGGACTGAAGCTTTCTTT
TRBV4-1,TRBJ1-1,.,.,CASSQRGSEAFF,TGCGCCAGCAGCCAAAGGGGGTCTGAAGCTTTCTTT
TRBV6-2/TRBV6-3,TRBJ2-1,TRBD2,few,CASSLGGRGYNEQFF,TGTGCCAGCAGTTTGGGCGGGAGAGGCTACAATGAGCAGTTCTTC
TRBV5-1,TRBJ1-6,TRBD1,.,CASSQSQGVSPLHF,TGCGCCAGCAGCCAAAGCCAGGGGGTTTCACCCCTCCACTTT
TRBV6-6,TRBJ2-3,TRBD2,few,CASSPPSGLAGKSSTDTQYF,TGTGCCAGCAGTCCGCCGAGCGGACTAGCGGGAAAATCTAGCACAGATACGCAGTATTTT
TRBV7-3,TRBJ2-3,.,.,CASRPKGGSTDTQYF,TGTGCCAGCAGGCCAAAGGGCGGTAGCACAGATACGCAGTATTTT
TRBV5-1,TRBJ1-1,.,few,CASSTGSTTEAFF,TGCGCCAGCTCGACCGGATCGACCACTGAAGCTTTCTTT
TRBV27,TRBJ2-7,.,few,CASSMGVTYEQYF,TGTGCCAGCAGTATGGGCGTGACCTACGAGCAGTACTTC
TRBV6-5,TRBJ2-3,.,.,CASSLGSSGLRAQYF,TGTGCCAGCAGCCTAGGGAGCTCTGGACTAAGGGCGCAGTATTTT
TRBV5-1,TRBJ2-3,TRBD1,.,CASSLGQGGSDTQYF,TGCGCCAGCAGCTTGGGACAGGGGGGCTCGGATACGCAGTATTTT
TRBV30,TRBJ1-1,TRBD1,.,CAWSSGQALNTEAFF,TGTGCCTGGAGTTCGGGACAGGCCTTGAACACTGAAGCTTTCTTT
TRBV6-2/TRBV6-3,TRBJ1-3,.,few,CASSYANSPGNTIYF,TGTGCCAGCAGTTATGCAAACTCACCTGGAAACACCATATATTTT
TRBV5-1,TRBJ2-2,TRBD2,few,CASSLVVAAGGRDTGELFF,TGCGCCAGCAGCTTGGTTGTTGCGGCGGGGGGGCGTGACACCGGGGAGCTGTTTTTT